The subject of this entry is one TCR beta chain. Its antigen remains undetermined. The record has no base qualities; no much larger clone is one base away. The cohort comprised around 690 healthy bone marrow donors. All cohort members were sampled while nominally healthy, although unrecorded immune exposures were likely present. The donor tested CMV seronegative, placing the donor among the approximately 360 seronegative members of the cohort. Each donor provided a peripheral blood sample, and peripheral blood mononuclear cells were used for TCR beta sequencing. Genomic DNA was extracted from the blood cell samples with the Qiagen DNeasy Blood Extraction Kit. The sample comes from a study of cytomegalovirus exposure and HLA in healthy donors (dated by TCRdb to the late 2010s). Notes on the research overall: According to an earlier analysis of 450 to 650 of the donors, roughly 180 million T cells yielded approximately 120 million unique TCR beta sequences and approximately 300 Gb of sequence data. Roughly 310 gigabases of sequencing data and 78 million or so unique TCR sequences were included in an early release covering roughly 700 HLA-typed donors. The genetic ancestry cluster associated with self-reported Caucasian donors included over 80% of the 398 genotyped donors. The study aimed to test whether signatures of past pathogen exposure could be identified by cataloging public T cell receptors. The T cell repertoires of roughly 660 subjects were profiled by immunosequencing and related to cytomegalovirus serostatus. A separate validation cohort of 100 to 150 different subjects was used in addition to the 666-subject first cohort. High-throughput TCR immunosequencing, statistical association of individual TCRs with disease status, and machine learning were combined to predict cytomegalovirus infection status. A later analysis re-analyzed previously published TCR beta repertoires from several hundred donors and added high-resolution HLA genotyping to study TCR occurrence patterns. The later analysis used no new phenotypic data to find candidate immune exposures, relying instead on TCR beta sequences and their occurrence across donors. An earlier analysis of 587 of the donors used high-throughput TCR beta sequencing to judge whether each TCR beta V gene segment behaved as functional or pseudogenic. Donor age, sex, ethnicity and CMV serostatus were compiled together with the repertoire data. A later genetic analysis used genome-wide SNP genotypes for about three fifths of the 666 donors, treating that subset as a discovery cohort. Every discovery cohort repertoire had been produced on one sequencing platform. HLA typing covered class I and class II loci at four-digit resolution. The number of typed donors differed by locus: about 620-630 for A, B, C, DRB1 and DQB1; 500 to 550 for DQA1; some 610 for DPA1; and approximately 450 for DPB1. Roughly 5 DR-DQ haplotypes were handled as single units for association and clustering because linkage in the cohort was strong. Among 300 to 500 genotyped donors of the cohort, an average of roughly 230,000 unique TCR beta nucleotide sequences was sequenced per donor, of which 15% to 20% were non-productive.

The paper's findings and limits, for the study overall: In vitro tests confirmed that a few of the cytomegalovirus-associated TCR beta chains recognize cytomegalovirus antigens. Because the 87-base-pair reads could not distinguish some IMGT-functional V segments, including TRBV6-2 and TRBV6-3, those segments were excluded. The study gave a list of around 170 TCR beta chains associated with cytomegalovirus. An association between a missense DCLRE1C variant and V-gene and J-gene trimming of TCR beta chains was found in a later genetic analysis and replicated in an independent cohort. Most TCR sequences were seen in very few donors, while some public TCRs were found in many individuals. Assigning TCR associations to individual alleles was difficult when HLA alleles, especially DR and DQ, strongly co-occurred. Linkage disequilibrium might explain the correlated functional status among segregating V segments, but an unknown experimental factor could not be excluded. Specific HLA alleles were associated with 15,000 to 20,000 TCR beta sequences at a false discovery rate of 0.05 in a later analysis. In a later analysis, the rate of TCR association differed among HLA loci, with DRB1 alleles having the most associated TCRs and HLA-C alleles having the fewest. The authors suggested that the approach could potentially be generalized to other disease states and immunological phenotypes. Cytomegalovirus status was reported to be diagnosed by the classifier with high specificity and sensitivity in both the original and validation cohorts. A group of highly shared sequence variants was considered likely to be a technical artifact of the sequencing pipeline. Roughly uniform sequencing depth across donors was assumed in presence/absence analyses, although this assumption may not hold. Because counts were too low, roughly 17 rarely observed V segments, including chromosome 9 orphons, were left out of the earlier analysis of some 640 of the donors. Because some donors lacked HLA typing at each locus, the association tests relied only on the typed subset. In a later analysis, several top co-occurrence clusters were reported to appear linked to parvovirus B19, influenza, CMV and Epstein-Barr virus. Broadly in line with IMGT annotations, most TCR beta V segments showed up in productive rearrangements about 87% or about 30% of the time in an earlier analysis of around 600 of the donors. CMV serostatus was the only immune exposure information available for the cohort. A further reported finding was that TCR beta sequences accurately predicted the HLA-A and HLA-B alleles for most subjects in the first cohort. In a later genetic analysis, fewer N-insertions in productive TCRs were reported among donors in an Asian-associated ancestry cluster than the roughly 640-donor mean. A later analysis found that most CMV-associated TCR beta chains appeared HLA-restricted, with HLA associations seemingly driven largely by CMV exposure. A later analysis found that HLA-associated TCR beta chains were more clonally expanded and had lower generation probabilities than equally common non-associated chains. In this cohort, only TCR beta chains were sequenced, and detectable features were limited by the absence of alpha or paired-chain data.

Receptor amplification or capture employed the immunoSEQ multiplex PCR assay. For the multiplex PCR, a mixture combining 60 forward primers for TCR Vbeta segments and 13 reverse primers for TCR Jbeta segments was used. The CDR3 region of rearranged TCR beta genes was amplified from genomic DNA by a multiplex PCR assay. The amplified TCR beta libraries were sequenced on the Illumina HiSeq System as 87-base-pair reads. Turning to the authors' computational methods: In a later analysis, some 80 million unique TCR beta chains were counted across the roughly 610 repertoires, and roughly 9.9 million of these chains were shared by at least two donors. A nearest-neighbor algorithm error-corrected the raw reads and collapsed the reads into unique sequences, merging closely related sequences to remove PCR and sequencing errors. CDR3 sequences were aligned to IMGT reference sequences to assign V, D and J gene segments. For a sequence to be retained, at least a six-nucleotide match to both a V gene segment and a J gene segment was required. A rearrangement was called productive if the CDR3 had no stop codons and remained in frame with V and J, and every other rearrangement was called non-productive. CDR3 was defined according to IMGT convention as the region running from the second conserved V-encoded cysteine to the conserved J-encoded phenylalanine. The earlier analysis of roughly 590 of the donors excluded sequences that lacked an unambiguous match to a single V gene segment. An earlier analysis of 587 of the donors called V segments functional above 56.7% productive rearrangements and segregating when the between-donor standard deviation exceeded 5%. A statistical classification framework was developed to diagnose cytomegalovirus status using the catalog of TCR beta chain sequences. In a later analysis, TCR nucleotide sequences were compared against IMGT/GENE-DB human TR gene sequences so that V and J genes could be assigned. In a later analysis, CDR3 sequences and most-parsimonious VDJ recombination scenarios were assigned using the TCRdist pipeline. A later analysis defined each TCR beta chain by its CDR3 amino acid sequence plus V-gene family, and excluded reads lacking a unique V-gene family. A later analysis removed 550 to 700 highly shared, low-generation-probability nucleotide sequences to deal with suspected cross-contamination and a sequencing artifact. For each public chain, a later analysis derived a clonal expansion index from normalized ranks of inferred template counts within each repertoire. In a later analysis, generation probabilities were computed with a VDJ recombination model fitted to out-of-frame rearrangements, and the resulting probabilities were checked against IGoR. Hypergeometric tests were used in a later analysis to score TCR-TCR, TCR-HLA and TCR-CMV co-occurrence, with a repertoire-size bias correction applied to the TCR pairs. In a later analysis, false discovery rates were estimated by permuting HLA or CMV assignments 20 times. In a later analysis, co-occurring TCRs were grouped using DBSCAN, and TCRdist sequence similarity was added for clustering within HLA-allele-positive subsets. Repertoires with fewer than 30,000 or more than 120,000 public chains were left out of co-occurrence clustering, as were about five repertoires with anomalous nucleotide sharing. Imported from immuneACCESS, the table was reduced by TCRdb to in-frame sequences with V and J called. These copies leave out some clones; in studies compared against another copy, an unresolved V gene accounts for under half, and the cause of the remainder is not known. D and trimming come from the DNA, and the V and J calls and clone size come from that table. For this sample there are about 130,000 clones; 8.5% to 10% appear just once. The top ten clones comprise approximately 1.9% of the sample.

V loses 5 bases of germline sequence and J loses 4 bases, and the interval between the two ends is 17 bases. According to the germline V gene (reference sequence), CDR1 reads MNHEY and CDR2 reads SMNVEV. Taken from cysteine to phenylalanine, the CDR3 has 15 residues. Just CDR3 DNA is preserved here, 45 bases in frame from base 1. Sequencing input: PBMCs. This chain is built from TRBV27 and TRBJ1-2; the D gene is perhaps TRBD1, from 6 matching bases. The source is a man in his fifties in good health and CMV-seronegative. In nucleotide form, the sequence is TGTGCCAGCAGTCCGCACCCCTCGACAGGCTATGGCTACACCTTC. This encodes CASSPHPSTGYGYTF.